Listed below are T cell receptor beta chains from one sample, sequenced in a study of cytomegalovirus exposure and HLA in healthy donors. Produced via immunoSEQ multiplex PCR; TCRdb's table is partial and in-frame only. The sample carries 300,000 or so clones, roughly four fifths recorded once. Sequencing was performed on PBMCs. Receptor source: a woman aged 40 to 49 in good health and CMV-seropositive. The CDR3 runs from the conserved cysteine through the conserved F or W. D genes are given only for firm matches. Rows may omit the clone size; those that give it use once, few, many or a size class.

TRBV9	-	TRBJ2-2	-	TGTGCCAGCAGCGAACGGGTATACACCGGGGAGCTGTTTTTT	CASSERVYTGELFF
TRBV21-1	-	TRBJ1-5	-	TGTGCCAGCAGCAAAGGGGGACAGTATAGCAATCAGCCCCAGCATTTT	CASSKGGQYSNQPQHF
TRBV6-5	-	TRBJ1-1	TRBD1	TGTGCCAGCAGTTACTCCTATGGGACAGCGAACACTGAAGCTTTCTTT	CASSYSYGTANTEAFF
TRBV4-3	once	TRBJ1-4	-	TGCGCCAGCAGCCAAACAAACGTCGTGGGGACACAACTAACACGTAATGAAAAACTGTTTTTT	CASSQTNVVGTQLTRNEKLFF
TRBV19	-	TRBJ1-1	-	TGTGCCAGTAGTATTGGCAGTATGAACACTGAAGCTTTCTTT	CASSIGSMNTEAFF
TRBV4-1	-	TRBJ2-4	-	TGCGCCAGCAGCCAAGACCCGGGTTACATTCAGTACTTC	CASSQDPGYIQYF
TRBV4-1	few	TRBJ2-2	-	TGCGCCAGCAGCCAAGGTTCTATCGGGGAGCTGTTTTTT	CASSQGSIGELFF
TRBV5-5	-	TRBJ2-5	-	TGTGCCAGCAGCAAAGCACAGGGCCGCCAAGAGACCCAGTACTTC	CASSKAQGRQETQYF
TRBV5-1	-	TRBJ2-5	TRBD2	TGCGCCAGCAGCTTGGCGGGGGGTTTGGGGCAAGAGACCCAGTACTTC	CASSLAGGLGQETQYF
TRBV5-1	-	TRBJ2-5	TRBD1	TGCGCCAGCAGCTTGGCTCCAGGGACAGAGGAGACCCAGTACTTC	CASSLAPGTEETQYF
TRBV30	once	TRBJ2-6	-	TGTGCCTGGGATTGGTCTGGGGCCAACGGCCTGACTTTC	CAWDWSGANGLTF
TRBV4-3	-	TRBJ1-1	-	TGCGCCAGCAGCCAAGATTTTAGGGGAACGCCGAACACTGAAGCTTTCTTT	CASSQDFRGTPNTEAFF
TRBV9	few	TRBJ2-3	TRBD2	TGTGCCAGCAGCCCCGGACTAGCGGGAGTTGCTACGCAGTATTTT	CASSPGLAGVATQYF
TRBV28	few	TRBJ2-7	TRBD2	TGTGCCAGCAGTTTAATGCGGTCGGGCGGGGGAAGCTCCTACGAGCAGTACTTC	CASSLMRSGGGSSYEQYF
TRBV28	-	TRBJ1-3	TRBD1	TGTGCCAGCAGTTACAGGGGGCACGGAAACACCATATATTTT	CASSYRGHGNTIYF
TRBV7-2	-	TRBJ2-7	-	TGTGCCAGCAGCCTAGAAGCACAGCTTTCTTTTTACGAGCAGTACTTC	CASSLEAQLSFYEQYF